This TCR beta chain was identified during a study of neoadjuvant nivolumab and ipilimumab in lung cancer. The data were produced by immunoSEQ multiplex PCR, yet TCRdb's version contains in-frame clones alone and is incomplete. The sample includes about 8,800 clones, approximately 77% of them seen just once. This clone was counted between two and nine times. Its antigen is not known. Germline loops: CDR1 SGHNT, CDR2 YYREEE (reference sequence). Trimming removed 4 bases from V and 2 bases from J; junction bases left unmatched: 6. CDR3 length equals 15 residues. Study-level points and caveats: A small number of samples were TCR sequenced. Blood richness before therapy tracked richness in tumors resected after neoadjuvant therapy. Only a single major-pathologic-response sample was available for clonality analysis. Only two of four nivolumab-treated tumors gained richness and clonality by surgery.

The material was tumor tissue, obtained after neoadjuvant nivolumab, alone or with ipilimumab, at or shortly before surgery. This TCR derives from an adult with non-small cell lung cancer. The chain carries TRBV5-4 and TRBJ2-7, with 10 positions matching TRBD2. CDR3 DNA sequence: TGTGCCAGCAGCCACGGACTAGCGGAGCCCTACGAGCAGTACTTC. It translates to CASSHGLAEPYEQYF.